What follows describes a single TCR beta chain. This sample is part of a study of T cell responses to AZD1222 COVID-19 vaccine. Looked up from germline, CDR1 is MNHEY and CDR2 is SVGAGI. The CDR3 runs to 14 residues. Losses at the gene ends were 5 bases for V and 7 bases for J; bases not matched to a gene: 8. Profiled with immunoSEQ multiplex PCR; TCRdb holds only in-frame clones, not every one. The sample shows about 140,000 clones, just over 90% of them seen only once. The sequenced sample was peripheral blood, obtained on day 0 of AZD1222 vaccination. The chain joins TRBV6-5 to TRBJ1-5; 7 nucleotides match TRBD1. This TCR came from an adult in good health. The CDR3 DNA reads TGTGCCAGCAGTCCGGGACAGCGATGGCAGCCCCAGCATTTT. Translated, it gives CASSPGQRWQPQHF.